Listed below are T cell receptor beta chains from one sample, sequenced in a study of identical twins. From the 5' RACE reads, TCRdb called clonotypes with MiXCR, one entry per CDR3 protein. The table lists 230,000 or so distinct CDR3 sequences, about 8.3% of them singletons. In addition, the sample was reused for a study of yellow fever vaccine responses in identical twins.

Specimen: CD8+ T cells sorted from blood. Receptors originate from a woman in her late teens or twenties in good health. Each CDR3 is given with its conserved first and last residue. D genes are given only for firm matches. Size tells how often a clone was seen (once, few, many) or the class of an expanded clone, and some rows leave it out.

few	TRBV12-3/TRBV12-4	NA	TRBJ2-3	CASGAGDTQYF	TGTGCCAGTGGGGCCGGAGATACGCAGTATTTT
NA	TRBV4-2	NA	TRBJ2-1	CASSQEANQQFF	TGTGCCAGCAGCCAAGAGGCCAATCAGCAGTTCTTC
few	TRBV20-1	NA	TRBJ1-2	CSARAAQGPYGYTF	TGCAGTGCTAGAGCGGCGCAGGGACCCTATGGCTACACCTTC
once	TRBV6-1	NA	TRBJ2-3	CASSTTDTSTQYF	TGTGCCAGCAGTACCACCGACACTAGTACGCAGTATTTT
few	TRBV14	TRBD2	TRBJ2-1	CASSLGSGDYNEQFF	TGTGCCAGCAGCCTTGGTAGCGGGGACTACAATGAGCAGTTCTTC
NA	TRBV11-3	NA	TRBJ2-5	CASSLRGGGQNQETQYF	TGTGCCAGCAGCTTACGAGGAGGGGGGCAAAACCAAGAGACCCAGTACTTC
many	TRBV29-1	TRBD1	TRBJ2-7	CSEDEQGADVHEQYF	TGCAGCGAGGATGAACAGGGGGCGGATGTCCACGAGCAGTACTTC
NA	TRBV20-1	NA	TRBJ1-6	CSARDYRVDSPLHF	TGCAGTGCTAGAGATTACAGGGTCGACTCACCCCTCCACTTT
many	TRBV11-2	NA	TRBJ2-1	CASSLGSYEQFF	TGTGCCAGCAGCTTAGGATCGTATGAGCAGTTCTTC
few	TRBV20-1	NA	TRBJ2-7	CSAREEGIMTRSYEQYF	TGCAGTGCTAGAGAGGAAGGGATTATGACTCGCTCCTACGAGCAGTACTTC
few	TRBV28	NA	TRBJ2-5	CASSLGRGGTQYF	TGTGCCAGCAGTTTAGGGCGGGGAGGCACTCAGTACTTC
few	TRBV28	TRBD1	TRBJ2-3	CASSPSEPRSDRGMDTQYF	TGTGCCAGCAGTCCTAGCGAGCCCCGGTCGGACAGGGGAATGGATACGCAGTATTTT
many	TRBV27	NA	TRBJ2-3	CASSFSDPDTQYF	TGTGCCAGCAGTTTCTCAGATCCAGATACGCAGTATTTT
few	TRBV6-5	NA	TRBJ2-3	CASSYSPVGAGMPDTQYF	TGTGCCAGCAGTTACTCGCCGGTCGGAGCGGGCATGCCAGATACGCAGTATTTT
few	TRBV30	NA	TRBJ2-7	CAWIGSSYEQYF	TGTGCCTGGATTGGCAGCTCCTACGAGCAGTACTTC
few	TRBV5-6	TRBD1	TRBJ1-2	CASSTRTGSVYGYTF	TGTGCCAGCAGCACCCGGACAGGGAGCGTCTATGGCTACACCTTC
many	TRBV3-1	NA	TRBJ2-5	CASSQDLGRSDQETQYF	TGTGCCAGCAGCCAAGATCTGGGGCGTTCCGACCAAGAGACCCAGTACTTC
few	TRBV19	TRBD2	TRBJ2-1	CASNPGGPPYNEQFF	TGTGCCAGTAACCCGGGAGGGCCGCCCTACAATGAGCAGTTCTTC
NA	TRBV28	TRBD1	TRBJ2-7	CASSLNIGTGGSYEQYF	TGTGCCAGCAGTTTGAATATAGGGACAGGGGGCTCCTACGAGCAGTACTTC
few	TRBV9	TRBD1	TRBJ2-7	CASSAQTGDEQYF	TGTGCCAGCAGCGCACAAACAGGGGACGAGCAGTACTTC
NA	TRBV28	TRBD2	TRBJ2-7	CASGRADNYEQYF	TGTGCCAGCGGGAGGGCAGATAATTACGAGCAGTACTTC
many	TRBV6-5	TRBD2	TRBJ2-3	CASSYTGLAGTTDTQYF	TGTGCCAGCAGTTACACGGGACTAGCGGGGACCACAGATACGCAGTATTTT
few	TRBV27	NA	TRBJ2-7	CASSLKFEYYEQYF	TGTGCCAGCAGTTTAAAATTTGAGTACTACGAGCAGTACTTC
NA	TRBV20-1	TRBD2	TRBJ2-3	CSARGVLAGGPSTDTQYF	TGCAGTGCTAGAGGGGTACTAGCGGGAGGACCTAGCACAGATACGCAGTATTTT
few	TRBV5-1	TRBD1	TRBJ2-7	CASSWGQGEYEQYF	TGCGCCAGCAGCTGGGGACAGGGGGAATACGAGCAGTACTTC
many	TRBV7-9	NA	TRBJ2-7	CASSPGEGSSYEQYF	TGTGCCAGCAGCCCGGGCGAAGGCAGCTCCTACGAGCAGTACTTC
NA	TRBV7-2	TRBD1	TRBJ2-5	CASSSIQGVQETQYF	TGTGCCAGCAGCTCAATCCAGGGGGTCCAAGAGACCCAGTACTTC
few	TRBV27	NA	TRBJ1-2	CASSLGWNYGYTF	TGTGCCAGCAGTTTAGGCTGGAACTATGGCTACACCTTC
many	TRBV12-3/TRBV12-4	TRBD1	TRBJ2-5	CASRPGTGEETQYF	TGTGCCAGCAGGCCCGGGACAGGGGAAGAGACCCAGTACTTC
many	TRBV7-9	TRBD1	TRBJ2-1	CASSLARTGEAPDEQFF	TGTGCCAGCAGCTTAGCTAGGACAGGTGAAGCGCCCGATGAGCAGTTCTTC
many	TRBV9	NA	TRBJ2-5	CASSVGTASQETQYF	TGTGCCAGCAGCGTAGGCACAGCGAGCCAAGAGACCCAGTACTTC
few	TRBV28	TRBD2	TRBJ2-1	CASSVGLAGGSGQFF	TGTGCCAGCAGCGTGGGACTAGCGGGGGGGAGTGGGCAGTTCTTC
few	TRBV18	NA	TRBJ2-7	CASSPSQFPTPYEQYF	TGTGCCAGCTCACCGTCACAGTTTCCGACCCCCTACGAGCAGTACTTC
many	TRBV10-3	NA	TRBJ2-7	CATREGIYEQYF	TGTGCCACCCGAGAGGGTATATACGAGCAGTACTTC
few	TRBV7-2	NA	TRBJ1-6	CASSLDSSYNSPLHF	TGTGCCAGCAGCTTAGACAGCTCCTATAATTCACCCCTCCACTTT
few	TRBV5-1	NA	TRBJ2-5	CASSSSDRWGAETQYF	TGCGCCAGCAGCTCATCCGACAGGTGGGGTGCAGAGACCCAGTACTTC
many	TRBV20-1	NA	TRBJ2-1	CSARVRTSPREQFF	TGCAGTGCTAGAGTGAGAACTAGCCCCCGGGAGCAGTTCTTC
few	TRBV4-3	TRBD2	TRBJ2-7	CASSQGDYQRSYEQYF	TGCGCCAGCAGCCAAGGGGACTACCAAAGATCGTACGAGCAGTACTTC
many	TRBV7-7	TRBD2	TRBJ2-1	CASSPNEREGHNEQFF	TGTGCTAGCAGCCCAAACGAGCGGGAGGGCCACAATGAGCAGTTCTTC
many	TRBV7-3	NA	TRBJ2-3	CASSLNTLDTQYF	TGTGCCAGCAGCTTAAATACGTTGGATACGCAGTATTTT
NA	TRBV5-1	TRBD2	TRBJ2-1	CASSLVPLTLAGGLIEQFF	TGCGCCAGCAGCTTGGTCCCTCTGACACTAGCGGGGGGTCTCATTGAGCAGTTCTTC
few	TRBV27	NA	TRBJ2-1	CASHPLVYNEQFF	TGTGCCAGCCACCCCCTAGTTTACAATGAGCAGTTCTTC
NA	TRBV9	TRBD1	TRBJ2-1	CASSVGAMTGGSYNEQFF	TGTGCCAGCAGCGTAGGGGCAATGACAGGGGGCTCCTACAATGAGCAGTTCTTC
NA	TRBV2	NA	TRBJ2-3	CASRSGTGEDTQYF	TGTGCCAGCAGATCCGGGACTGGGGAAGATACGCAGTATTTT
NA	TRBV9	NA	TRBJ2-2	CASSAHSLARNTGELFF	TGTGCCAGCAGCGCCCACTCCCTAGCAAGGAACACCGGGGAGCTGTTTTTT
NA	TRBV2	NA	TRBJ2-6	CASRLGGLGVLTF	TGTGCCAGCAGGTTAGGAGGCCTCGGCGTCCTGACTTTC
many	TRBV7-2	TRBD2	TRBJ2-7	CASSLASGGDWEQYF	TGTGCCAGCAGCTTAGCGAGCGGGGGGGATTGGGAGCAGTACTTC
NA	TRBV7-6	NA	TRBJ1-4	CASSFQRGRNEKLFF	TGTGCCAGCAGCTTTCAACGCGGTCGGAATGAAAAACTGTTTTTT
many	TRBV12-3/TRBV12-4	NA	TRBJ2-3	CASSHTVTDTQYF	TGTGCCAGCAGCCACACTGTGACAGATACGCAGTATTTT
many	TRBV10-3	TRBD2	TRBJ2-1	CAISGSSGSSYNEQFF	TGTGCCATCAGTGGTTCTAGCGGGAGCTCCTACAATGAGCAGTTCTTC
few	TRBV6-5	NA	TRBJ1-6	CASSYSQDFSALHF	TGTGCCAGCAGTTACTCTCAGGACTTTTCTGCCCTCCACTTT
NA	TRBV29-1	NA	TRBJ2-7	CSVIDRNTYEQYF	TGCAGCGTTATTGACAGGAATACCTACGAGCAGTACTTC
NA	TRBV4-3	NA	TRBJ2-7	CASSQDMSAGQYF	TGCGCCAGCAGCCAAGATATGTCGGCAGGGCAGTACTTC
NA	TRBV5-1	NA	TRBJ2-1	CASRRAGDRYEQFF	TGCGCCAGCAGGCGGGCAGGGGATAGGTATGAGCAGTTCTTC
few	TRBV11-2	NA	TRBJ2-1	CASSFGATEQFF	TGTGCCAGCAGCTTCGGGGCAACGGAGCAGTTCTTC